This T cell receptor (beta chain) was found in a study of T cells in Graves' hyperthyroidism and ophthalmopathy. Amplified TCR beta CDR3 regions came from RNA transcripts. RT-PCR in the first round (using the HTBI primer set) targeted the TCR CDR3. TCRdb redid the calling of the multiplex PCR reads with MiXCR, one entry per CDR3 protein. The table records fewer than 350,000 distinct CDR3 sequences, 18% of them present only once. The CDR3 loop spans 14 amino acids. Trimming shortened V by 0 bases and J by 2 bases, and 6 bases separated the two germline ends. Germline V gives CDR1 WNHNN, CDR2 SYGVQD (reference sequence). This clonotype came up many times.

This TCR was sampled from a woman between 45 and 60 years old with Graves' hyperthyroidism. Sequencing used blood. This chain links TRBV10-1 with TRBJ2-3, with D unresolved. CDR3 protein: CASSESRLTDTQYF. The CDR3 DNA is TGCGCCAGCAGTGAGTCCCGGCTCACAGATACGCAGTATTTT.